This TCR beta chain was identified in a study of T cells after somatic rescue of genetic block. V was pared by 0 bases and J by 4 bases, with 15 bases between. CDR1 LGHNA and CDR2 YSLEER come from the germline V gene. The CDR3 is made up of 16 amino acids. Produced via immunoSEQ multiplex PCR; TCRdb's table is partial and in-frame only. The data contain 100,000 to 120,000 clones, around nine tenths of them seen just once; the ten biggest clones take up more than 1.4%. The sequenced sample was peripheral blood mononuclear cells (PBMCs). The clonotype originates from a young woman. This chain joins TRBV4-3 and TRBJ1-2; the D gene is possibly TRBD1 (6 bases). This CDR3 reads CASSQDKGGLGYGYTF. CDR3 nucleotide sequence: TGCGCCAGCAGCCAAGATAAGGGGGGGCTAGGCTATGGCTACACCTTC.